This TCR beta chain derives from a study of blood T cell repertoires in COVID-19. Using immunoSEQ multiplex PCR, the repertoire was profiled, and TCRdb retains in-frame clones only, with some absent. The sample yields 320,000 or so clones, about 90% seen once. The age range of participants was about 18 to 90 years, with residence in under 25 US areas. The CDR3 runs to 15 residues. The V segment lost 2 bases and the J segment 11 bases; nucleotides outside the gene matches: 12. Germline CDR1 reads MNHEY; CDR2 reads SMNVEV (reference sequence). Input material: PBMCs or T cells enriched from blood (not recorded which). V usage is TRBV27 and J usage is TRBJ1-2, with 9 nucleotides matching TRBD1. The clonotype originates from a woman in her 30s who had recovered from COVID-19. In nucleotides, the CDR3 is TGTGCCAGCAGTTTAGAGTGGGACAGGGCAGAGGGTTACACCTTC. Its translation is CASSLEWDRAEGYTF.